The T cell receptor beta chain under discussion was sequenced for a study of response to subunit inactivated influenza vaccine. Whole-study findings and limits: Each seasonal flu vaccination may recruit only limited new T cells, authors suggested.

CDR1 and CDR2 from the germline V gene are ENHRY and SYGVKD. Trimming removed 10 bases from V and 5 bases from J, with 15 bases in between. The CDR3 is made up of 12 amino acids. As concerns this clonotype: The target antigen is unknown.

TCRdb reprocessed the RT-PCR reads via MiXCR and lists one record per CDR3 protein. The repertoire includes around 580,000 distinct CDR3 sequences, 12% to 15% of them detected once, and more than 9.5% sits in the top ten. This sample comprised PBMCs from blood, obtained 11 to 12 days after vaccination. This chain connects TRBV10-3 to TRBJ2-7; D could derive from TRBD1 or TRBD2 (6 bases each). This clonotype originated in a man aged 45-65 years who received an inactivated influenza vaccine. The CDR3 loop reads CATQGGRHEQYF. Here the CDR3 DNA reads TGTGCCACACAGGGAGGTCGCCACGAGCAGTACTTC.